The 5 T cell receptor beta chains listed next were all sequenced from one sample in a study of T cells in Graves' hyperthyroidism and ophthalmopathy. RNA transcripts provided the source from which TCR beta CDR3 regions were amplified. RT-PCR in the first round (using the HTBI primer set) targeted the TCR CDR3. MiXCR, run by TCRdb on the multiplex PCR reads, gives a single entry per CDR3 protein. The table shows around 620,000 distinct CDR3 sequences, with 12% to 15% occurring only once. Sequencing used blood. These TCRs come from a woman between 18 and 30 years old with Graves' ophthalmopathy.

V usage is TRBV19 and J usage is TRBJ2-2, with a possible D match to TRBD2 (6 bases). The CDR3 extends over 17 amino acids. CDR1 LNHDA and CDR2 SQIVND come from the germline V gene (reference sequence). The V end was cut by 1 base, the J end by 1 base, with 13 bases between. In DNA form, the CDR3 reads TGTGCCAGTAGTATAGTATCTAGCGATAAGAACACCGGGGAGCTGTTTTTT. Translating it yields CASSIVSSDKNTGELFF.

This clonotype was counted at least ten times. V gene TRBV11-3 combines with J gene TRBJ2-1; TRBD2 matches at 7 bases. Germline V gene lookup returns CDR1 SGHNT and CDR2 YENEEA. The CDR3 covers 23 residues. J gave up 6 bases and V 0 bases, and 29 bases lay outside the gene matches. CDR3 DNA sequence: TGTGCCAGCAGCTTAGAAGGTTACCAGCTTTCGTTAGGCGGGAGCCTACTTCGCAATGAGCAGTTCTTC. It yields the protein CASSLEGYQLSLGGSLLRNEQFF.

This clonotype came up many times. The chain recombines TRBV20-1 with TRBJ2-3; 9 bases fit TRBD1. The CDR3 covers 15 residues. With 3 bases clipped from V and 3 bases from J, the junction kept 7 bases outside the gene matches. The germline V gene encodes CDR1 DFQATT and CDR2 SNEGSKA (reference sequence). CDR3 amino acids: CSASPGTGNTDTQYF. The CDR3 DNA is TGCAGTGCTAGCCCTGGGACAGGGAATACAGATACGCAGTATTTT.

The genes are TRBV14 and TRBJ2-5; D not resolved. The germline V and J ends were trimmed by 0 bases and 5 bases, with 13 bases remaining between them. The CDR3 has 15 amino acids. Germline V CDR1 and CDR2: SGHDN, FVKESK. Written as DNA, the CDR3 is TGTGCCAGCAGCCAAGATCGAGAAACGGAGGAGACCCAGTACTTC. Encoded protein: CASSQDRETEETQYF.

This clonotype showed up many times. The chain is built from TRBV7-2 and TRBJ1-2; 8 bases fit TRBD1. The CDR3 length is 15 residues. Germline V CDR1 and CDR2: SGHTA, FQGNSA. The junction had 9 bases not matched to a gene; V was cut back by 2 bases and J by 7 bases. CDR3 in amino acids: CASSLLQGAFGGYTF. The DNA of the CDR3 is TGTGCCAGCAGCTTACTTCAGGGGGCGTTTGGTGGCTACACCTTC.